Listed below are T cell receptor beta chains from one sample, sequenced in a study of vaccination and CD4 T cells after COVID-19. TCRdb recomputed calls from the PCR reads with MiXCR, one row per CDR3 protein. The sample holds some 25,000 distinct CDR3 sequences; around 49% are singletons and the top ten take roughly 6.1%. Antigens of these TCRs are unknown. The sequencing sample was made of CD4+ T cells from blood, cultured in vitro. Receptors originate from a human donor who had recovered from COVID-19. Both conserved end residues are part of each CDR3. Fields, in order: J gene, V gene, clone size, D gene, CDR3 protein, CDR3 DNA. The D gene is left open where the match is weak. Where a row states a size, it is once, few, many or the class of an expanded clone; other rows omit it.

TRBJ1-5 | TRBV19 | . | TRBD1 | CASRQTGSGQPQHF | TGTGCCAGTAGACAGACAGGGTCAGGGCAGCCCCAGCATTTT
TRBJ1-1 | TRBV14 | few | . | CASSQEVNTEAFF | TGTGCCAGCAGCCAGGAGGTGAACACTGAAGCTTTCTTT
TRBJ1-2 | TRBV7-2 | few | TRBD1 | CASTFGGTALGNYGYTF | TGTGCCAGCACCTTTGGGGGGACAGCCTTAGGTAACTATGGCTACACCTTC
TRBJ1-1 | TRBV7-8 | few | . | CASSYRAGNTEAFF | TGTGCCAGCAGCTATAGGGCAGGGAACACTGAAGCTTTCTTT
TRBJ2-3 | TRBV15 | . | . | CATSRDRGARTDTQYF | TGTGCCACCAGCAGAGATCGAGGGGCCCGCACAGATACGCAGTATTTT
TRBJ1-1 | TRBV7-2 | . | . | CASSLGENTEAFF | TGTGCCAGCAGCTTAGGGGAGAACACTGAAGCTTTCTTT
TRBJ1-5 | TRBV15 | few | . | CATRGDLGNQPQHF | TGTGCCACCAGAGGGGATTTGGGCAATCAGCCCCAGCATTTT
TRBJ1-4 | TRBV20-1 | . | TRBD1 | CSASDRVGEKLFF | TGCAGTGCTAGCGACAGGGTCGGCGAAAAACTGTTTTTT
TRBJ2-5 | TRBV29-1 | . | . | CSVEEGQETQYF | TGCAGCGTTGAAGAGGGGCAAGAGACCCAGTACTTC
TRBJ1-1 | TRBV20-1 | . | TRBD1 | CSARDFGTGVNTEAFF | TGCAGTGCTAGAGATTTTGGGACAGGGGTGAACACTGAAGCTTTCTTT
TRBJ1-1 | TRBV10-3 | few | TRBD1 | CAISSPPGQGYTEAFF | TGTGCCATCAGTAGCCCCCCGGGACAGGGTTACACTGAAGCTTTCTTT
TRBJ1-1 | TRBV21-1 | once | . | CASTAGQGPMNTEAFF | TGTGCCAGCACCGCCGGTCAGGGACCTATGAACACTGAAGCTTTCTTT
TRBJ1-5 | TRBV6-2/TRBV6-3 | . | . | CASSYVGGRGNQPQHF | TGTGCCAGCAGTTACGTGGGCGGTCGGGGCAATCAGCCCCAGCATTTT
TRBJ2-2 | TRBV9 | few | . | CASSPRGADTGELFF | TGTGCCAGCAGCCCCCGAGGGGCGGACACCGGGGAGCTGTTTTTT
TRBJ2-1 | TRBV29-1 | . | . | CSAFSLYNEQFF | TGCAGCGCGTTTAGTCTCTACAATGAGCAGTTCTTC
TRBJ2-1 | TRBV27 | few | . | CATSGVGYNEQFF | TGTGCCACCTCCGGGGTAGGGTACAATGAGCAGTTCTTC
TRBJ1-5 | TRBV19 | few | . | CASSMDFVQPQHF | TGTGCCAGTAGTATGGATTTCGTTCAGCCCCAGCATTTT
TRBJ2-7 | TRBV7-7 | . | . | CASSPVPARSHEQYF | TGTGCTAGCAGTCCAGTCCCAGCCAGGTCCCACGAGCAGTACTTC
TRBJ2-5 | TRBV10-2 | . | . | CASSESSRTETQYF | TGCGCCAGCAGTGAATCCAGTCGCACTGAGACCCAGTACTTC
TRBJ1-4 | TRBV6-5 | . | . | CASSYSRQTNEKLFF | TGTGCCAGCAGTTACTCGAGACAAACTAATGAAAAACTGTTTTTT
TRBJ2-7 | TRBV6-5 | . | TRBD1 | CASSYTRTGSYGEQYF | TGTGCCAGCAGTTATACCCGGACAGGGTCGTATGGCGAGCAGTACTTC
TRBJ2-7 | TRBV2 | . | . | CASSYSPSYEQYF | TGTGCCAGCAGTTACTCACCCTCCTACGAGCAGTACTTC
TRBJ1-2 | TRBV5-6 | . | TRBD1 | CASSLAGTGGYGYTF | TGTGCCAGCAGCTTGGCCGGGACAGGGGGCTATGGCTACACCTTC
TRBJ2-3 | TRBV19 | few | TRBD1 | CASTHRDRGAADTQYF | TGTGCCAGTACGCACCGGGACAGGGGGGCCGCAGATACGCAGTATTTT
TRBJ2-7 | TRBV7-8 | . | . | CASSGTYEQYF | TGTGCCAGCAGCGGTACCTACGAGCAGTACTTC
TRBJ1-6 | TRBV6-1 | . | . | CASRHTGSPNYNSPLHF | TGTGCCAGCAGACACACAGGGTCCCCGAACTATAATTCACCCCTCCACTTT
TRBJ2-5 | TRBV5-4 | . | TRBD1 | CASRAGGRETQYF | TGTGCCAGCAGGGCAGGGGGCCGTGAGACCCAGTACTTC
TRBJ2-7 | TRBV7-2 | . | TRBD1 | CASSLAGTGLREQYF | TGTGCCAGCAGCTTAGCGGGGACAGGGTTGAGGGAGCAGTACTTC
TRBJ1-1 | TRBV11-3 | . | . | CASSPSGGDSEAFF | TGTGCCAGCAGCCCCAGTGGTGGAGACTCTGAAGCTTTCTTT
TRBJ2-3 | TRBV6-4 | . | . | CASSDGGATDTQYF | TGTGCCAGCAGTGACGGGGGGGCCACAGATACGCAGTATTTT
TRBJ2-3 | TRBV11-3 | once | . | CASSLDGRAATDTQYF | TGTGCCAGCAGCTTAGATGGCCGGGCCGCCACAGATACGCAGTATTTT
TRBJ1-5 | TRBV19 | . | . | CASSIRGGAGNQPQHF | TGTGCCAGTAGTATCCGGGGGGGTGCGGGCAATCAGCCCCAGCATTTT
TRBJ2-7 | TRBV7-9 | few | TRBD2 | CASSLGAGAYEQYF | TGTGCCAGCAGCTTAGGAGCGGGGGCCTACGAGCAGTACTTC
TRBJ1-6 | TRBV7-8 | . | . | CASSPGLNSPLHF | TGTGCCAGCAGCCCCGGCCTCAATTCACCCCTCCACTTT
TRBJ2-7 | TRBV7-8 | . | . | CASSSAGARELREQYF | TGTGCCAGCAGCTCCGCCGGGGCCCGGGAGTTGCGCGAGCAGTACTTC
TRBJ2-5 | TRBV20-1 | . | TRBD1 | CSARSYRGPSETQYF | TGCAGTGCTAGATCATACAGGGGCCCCTCAGAGACCCAGTACTTC
TRBJ2-5 | TRBV7-2 | . | . | CASSLLNGQETQYF | TGTGCCAGCAGCTTATTAAATGGCCAAGAGACCCAGTACTTC
TRBJ2-7 | TRBV28 | . | . | CASTSESYEQYF | TGTGCCAGCACTAGTGAGTCCTACGAGCAGTACTTC
TRBJ2-5 | TRBV7-9 | once | TRBD2 | CASSLRLAGGLETQYF | TGTGCCAGCAGCTTAAGGCTAGCGGGAGGTTTGGAGACCCAGTACTTC
TRBJ2-7 | TRBV20-1 | . | . | CSARVQKAGYEQYF | TGCAGTGCTAGAGTTCAGAAAGCGGGCTACGAGCAGTACTTC
TRBJ2-7 | TRBV7-2 | . | . | CASSLDGPEQYF | TGTGCCAGCAGCTTAGACGGACCCGAGCAGTACTTC
TRBJ1-1 | TRBV20-1 | . | . | CSARRQLNTEAFF | TGCAGTGCTAGGCGACAACTGAACACTGAAGCTTTCTTT
TRBJ1-6 | TRBV6-5 | . | TRBD1 | CASSYWDRGNSPLHF | TGTGCCAGCAGTTACTGGGACAGGGGGAACTCACCCCTCCACTTT